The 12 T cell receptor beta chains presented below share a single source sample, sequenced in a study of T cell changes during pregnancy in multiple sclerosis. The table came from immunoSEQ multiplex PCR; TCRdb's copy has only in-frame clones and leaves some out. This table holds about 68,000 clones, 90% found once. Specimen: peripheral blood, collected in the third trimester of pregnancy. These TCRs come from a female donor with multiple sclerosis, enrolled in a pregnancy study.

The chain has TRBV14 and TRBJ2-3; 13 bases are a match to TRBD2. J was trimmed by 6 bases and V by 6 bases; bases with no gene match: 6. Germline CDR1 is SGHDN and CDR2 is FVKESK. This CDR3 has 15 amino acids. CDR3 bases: TGTGCCAGCAGGCCACTAGCGGGAGGGACCGATACGCAGTATTTT. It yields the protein CASRPLAGGTDTQYF.

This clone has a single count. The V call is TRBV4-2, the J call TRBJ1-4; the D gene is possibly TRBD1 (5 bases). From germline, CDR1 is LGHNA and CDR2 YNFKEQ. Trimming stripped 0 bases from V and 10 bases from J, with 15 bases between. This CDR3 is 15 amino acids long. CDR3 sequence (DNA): TGTGCCAGCAGCCAAGATTTGTCAGGGACTGGAAAACTGTTTTTT. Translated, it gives CASSQDLSGTGKLFF.

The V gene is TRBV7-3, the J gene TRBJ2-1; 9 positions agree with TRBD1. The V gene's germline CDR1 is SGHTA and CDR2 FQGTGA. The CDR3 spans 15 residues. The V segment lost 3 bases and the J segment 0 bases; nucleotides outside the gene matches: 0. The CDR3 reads CASSLDRGSYNEQFF. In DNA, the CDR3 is TGTGCCAGCAGCTTGGACAGGGGCTCCTACAATGAGCAGTTCTTC.

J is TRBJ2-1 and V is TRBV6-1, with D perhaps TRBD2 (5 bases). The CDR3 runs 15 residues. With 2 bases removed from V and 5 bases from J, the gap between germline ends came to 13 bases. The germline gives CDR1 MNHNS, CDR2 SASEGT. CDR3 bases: TGTGCCAGCAGTGAATCGGCCCTAGCTAACAATGAGCAGTTCTTC. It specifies CASSESALANNEQFF.

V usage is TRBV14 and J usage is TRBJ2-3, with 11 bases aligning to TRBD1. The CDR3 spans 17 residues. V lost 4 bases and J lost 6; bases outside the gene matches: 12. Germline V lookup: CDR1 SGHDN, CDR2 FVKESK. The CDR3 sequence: CASSRLAGTGGMDTQYF. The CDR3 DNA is TGTGCCAGCAGCCGGTTGGCCGGGACAGGGGGGATGGATACGCAGTATTTT. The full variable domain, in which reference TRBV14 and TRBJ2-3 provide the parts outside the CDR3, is EAGVTQFPSHSVIEKGQTVTLRCDPISGHDNLYWYRRVMGKEIKFLLHFVKESKQDESGMPNNRFLAERTGGTYSTLKVQPAELEDSGVYFCASSRLAGTGGMDTQYFGPGTRLTVL.

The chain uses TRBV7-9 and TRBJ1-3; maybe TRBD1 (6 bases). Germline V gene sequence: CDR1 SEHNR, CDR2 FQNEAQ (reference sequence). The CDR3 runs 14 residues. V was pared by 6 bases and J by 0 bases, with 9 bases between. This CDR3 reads CASRSTGSGNTIYF. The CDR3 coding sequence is TGTGCCAGCAGATCGACAGGCTCTGGAAACACCATATATTTT.

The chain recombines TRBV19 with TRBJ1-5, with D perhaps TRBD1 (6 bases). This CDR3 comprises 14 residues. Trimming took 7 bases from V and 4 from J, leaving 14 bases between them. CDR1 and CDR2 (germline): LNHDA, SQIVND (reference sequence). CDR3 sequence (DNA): TGTGCCAGTACCCCGGGGGGGCGAAATCAGCCCCAGCATTTT. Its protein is CASTPGGRNQPQHF.

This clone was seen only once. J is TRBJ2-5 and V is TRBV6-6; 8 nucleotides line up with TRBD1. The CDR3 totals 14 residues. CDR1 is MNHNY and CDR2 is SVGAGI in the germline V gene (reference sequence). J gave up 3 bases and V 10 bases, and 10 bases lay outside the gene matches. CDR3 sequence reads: CATGVGTGKETQYF. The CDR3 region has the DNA TGTGCCACTGGAGTGGGGACAGGAAAAGAGACCCAGTACTTC.

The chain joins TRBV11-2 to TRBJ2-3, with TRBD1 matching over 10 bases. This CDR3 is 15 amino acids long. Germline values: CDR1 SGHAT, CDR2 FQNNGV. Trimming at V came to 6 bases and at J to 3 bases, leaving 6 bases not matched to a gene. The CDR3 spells CASRRPGQGTDTQYF. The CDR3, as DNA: TGTGCCAGCAGAAGGCCGGGACAGGGGACAGATACGCAGTATTTT. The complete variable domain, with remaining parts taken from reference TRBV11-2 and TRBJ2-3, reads EAGVAQSPRYKIIEKRQSVAFWCNPISGHATLYWYQQILGQGPKLLIQFQNNGVVDDSQLPKDRFSAERLKGVDSTLKIQPAKLEDSAVYLCASRRPGQGTDTQYFGPGTRLTVL.

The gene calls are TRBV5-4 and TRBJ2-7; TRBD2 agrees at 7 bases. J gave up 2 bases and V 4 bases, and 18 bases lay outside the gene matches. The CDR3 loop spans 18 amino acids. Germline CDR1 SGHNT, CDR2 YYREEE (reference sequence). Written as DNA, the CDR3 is TGTGCCAGCAGCAGCACCACCCTCGGCGCGGGGGAAACCTACGAGCAGTACTTC. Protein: CASSSTTLGAGETYEQYF.

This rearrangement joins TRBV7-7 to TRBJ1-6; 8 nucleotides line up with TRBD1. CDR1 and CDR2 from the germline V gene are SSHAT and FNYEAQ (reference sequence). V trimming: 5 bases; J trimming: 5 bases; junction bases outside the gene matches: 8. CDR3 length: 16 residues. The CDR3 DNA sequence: TGTGCCAGCAGCACTTATGACAGGGGCCATAATTCACCCCTCCACTTT. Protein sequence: CASSTYDRGHNSPLHF.

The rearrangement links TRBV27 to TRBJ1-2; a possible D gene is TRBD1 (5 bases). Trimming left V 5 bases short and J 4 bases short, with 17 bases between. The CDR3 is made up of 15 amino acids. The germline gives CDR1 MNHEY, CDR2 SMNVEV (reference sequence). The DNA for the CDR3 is TGTGCCAGCAGTCTGACAGCGATGTCGGGCTATGGCTACACCTTC. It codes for CASSLTAMSGYGYTF.